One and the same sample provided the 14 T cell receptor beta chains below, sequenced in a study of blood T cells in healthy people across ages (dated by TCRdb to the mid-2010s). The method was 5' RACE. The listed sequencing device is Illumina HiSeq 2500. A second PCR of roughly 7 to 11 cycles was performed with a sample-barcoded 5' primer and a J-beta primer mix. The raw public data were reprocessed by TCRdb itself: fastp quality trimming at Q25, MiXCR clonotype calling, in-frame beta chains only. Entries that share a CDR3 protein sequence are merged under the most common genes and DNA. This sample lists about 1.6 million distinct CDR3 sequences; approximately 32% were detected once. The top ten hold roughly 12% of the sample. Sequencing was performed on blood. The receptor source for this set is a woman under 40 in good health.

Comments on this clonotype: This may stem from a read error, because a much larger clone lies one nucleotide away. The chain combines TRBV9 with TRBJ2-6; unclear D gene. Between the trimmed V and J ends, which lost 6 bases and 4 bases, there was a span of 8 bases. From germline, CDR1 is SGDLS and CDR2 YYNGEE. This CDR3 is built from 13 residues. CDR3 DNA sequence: TGTGCCAGCAAAAGGGCCGGGGCCAACGTCCTGACTTTC. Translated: CASKRAGANVLTF. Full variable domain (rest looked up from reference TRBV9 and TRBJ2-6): DSGVTQTPKHLITATGQRVTLRCSPRSGDLSVYWYQQSLDQGLQFLIQYYNGEERAKGNILERFSAQQFPDLHSELNLSSLELGDSALYFCASKRAGANVLTFGAGSRLTVL.

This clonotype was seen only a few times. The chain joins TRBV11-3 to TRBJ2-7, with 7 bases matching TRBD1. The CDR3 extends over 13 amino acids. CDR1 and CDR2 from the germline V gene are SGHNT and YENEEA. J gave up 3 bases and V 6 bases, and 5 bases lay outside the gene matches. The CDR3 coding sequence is TGTGCCAGCAGTCGGGACAGATTCTACGAGCAGTACTTC. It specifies CASSRDRFYEQYF.

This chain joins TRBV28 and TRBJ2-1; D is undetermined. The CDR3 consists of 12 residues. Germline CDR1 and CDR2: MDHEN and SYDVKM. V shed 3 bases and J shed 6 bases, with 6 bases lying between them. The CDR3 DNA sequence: TGTGCCAGCAGTTTTATACCCAATGAGCAGTTCTTC. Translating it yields CASSFIPNEQFF.

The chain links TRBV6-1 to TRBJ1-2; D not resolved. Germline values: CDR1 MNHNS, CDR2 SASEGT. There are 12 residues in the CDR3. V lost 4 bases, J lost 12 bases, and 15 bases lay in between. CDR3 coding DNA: TGTGCCAGCAGTGCCTACGTACTACCCGACACCTTC. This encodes CASSAYVLPDTF.

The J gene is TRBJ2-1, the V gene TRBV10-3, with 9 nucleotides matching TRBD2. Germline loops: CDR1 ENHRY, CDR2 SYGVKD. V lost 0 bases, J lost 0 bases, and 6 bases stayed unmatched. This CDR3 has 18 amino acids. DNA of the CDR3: TGTGCCATCAGTGAGTCAAGGCTAGCGGGAACCTCCTACAATGAGCAGTTCTTC. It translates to CAISESRLAGTSYNEQFF.

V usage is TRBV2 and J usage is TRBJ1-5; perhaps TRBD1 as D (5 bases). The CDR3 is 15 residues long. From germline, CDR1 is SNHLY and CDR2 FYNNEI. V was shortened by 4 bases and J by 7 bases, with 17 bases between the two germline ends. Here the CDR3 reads CASSVLGDQRQPQHF. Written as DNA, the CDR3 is TGTGCCAGCAGTGTGTTAGGGGATCAGAGGCAGCCCCAGCATTTT.

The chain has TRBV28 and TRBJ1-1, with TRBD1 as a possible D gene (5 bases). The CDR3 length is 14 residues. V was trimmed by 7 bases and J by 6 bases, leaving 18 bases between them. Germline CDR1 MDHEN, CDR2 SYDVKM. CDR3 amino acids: CASTQNTGTSEAFF. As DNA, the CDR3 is TGTGCCAGCACCCAAAACACCGGGACTTCTGAAGCTTTCTTT. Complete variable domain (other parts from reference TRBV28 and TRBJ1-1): DVKVTQSSRYLVKRTGEKVFLECVQDMDHENMFWYRQDPGLGLRLIYFSYDVKMKEKGDIPEGYSVSREKKERFSLILESASTNQTSMYLCASTQNTGTSEAFFGQGTRLTVV.

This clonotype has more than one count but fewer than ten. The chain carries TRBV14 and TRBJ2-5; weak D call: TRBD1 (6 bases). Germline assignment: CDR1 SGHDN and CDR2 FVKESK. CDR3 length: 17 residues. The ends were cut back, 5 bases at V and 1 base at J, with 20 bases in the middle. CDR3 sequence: CASSRLPGARIQETQYF. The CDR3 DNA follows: TGTGCCAGCAGCAGGTTGCCAGGGGCGAGGATCCAAGAGACCCAGTACTTC.

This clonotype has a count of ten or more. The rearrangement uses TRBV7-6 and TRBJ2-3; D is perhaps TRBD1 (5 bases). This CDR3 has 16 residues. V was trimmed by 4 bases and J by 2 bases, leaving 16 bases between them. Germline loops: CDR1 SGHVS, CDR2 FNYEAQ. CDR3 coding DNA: TGTGCCAGCAGCTCCCAGGGTAGATCCTACACAGATACGCAGTATTTT. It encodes CASSSQGRSYTDTQYF.

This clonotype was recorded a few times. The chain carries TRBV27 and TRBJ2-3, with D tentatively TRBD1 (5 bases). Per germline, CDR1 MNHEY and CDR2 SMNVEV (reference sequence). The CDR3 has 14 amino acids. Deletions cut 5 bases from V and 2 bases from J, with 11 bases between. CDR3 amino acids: CASSRRVNTDTQYF. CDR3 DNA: TGTGCCAGCAGTCGCAGGGTCAACACAGATACGCAGTATTTT.

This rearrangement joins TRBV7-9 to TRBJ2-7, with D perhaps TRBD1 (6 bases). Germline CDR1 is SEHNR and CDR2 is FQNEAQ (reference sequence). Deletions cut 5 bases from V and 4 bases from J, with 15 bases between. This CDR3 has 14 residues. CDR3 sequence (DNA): TGTGCCAGCAGCCCCCGGACAGAATCTTACGAGCAGTACTTC. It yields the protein CASSPRTESYEQYF.

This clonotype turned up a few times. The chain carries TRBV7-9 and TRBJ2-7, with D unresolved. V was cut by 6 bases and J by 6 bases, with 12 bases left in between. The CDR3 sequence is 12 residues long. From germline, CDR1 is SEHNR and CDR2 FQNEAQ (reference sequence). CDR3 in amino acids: CASSRTTFEQYF. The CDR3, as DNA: TGTGCCAGCAGTAGAACGACTTTCGAGCAGTACTTC.

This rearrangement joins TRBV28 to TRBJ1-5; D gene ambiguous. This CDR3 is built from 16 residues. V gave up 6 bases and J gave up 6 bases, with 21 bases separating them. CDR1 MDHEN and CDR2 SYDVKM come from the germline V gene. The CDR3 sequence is CASRPRRTSLGQPQHF. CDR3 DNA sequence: TGTGCCAGCAGACCTCGTCGGACGTCCCTCGGTCAGCCCCAGCATTTT.

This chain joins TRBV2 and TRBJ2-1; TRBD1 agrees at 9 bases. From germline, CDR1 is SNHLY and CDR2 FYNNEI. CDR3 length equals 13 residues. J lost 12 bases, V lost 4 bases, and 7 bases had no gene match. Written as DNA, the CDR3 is TGTGCCAGCAGTGGGACAGGGGCGAAGGGGCAGTTCTTC. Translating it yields CASSGTGAKGQFF.